Shown below are 17 T cell receptor beta chains from a single sample sequenced in a study of immune evolution from preneoplasia to lung adenocarcinoma. The protocol was immunoSEQ multiplex PCR, while the TCRdb copy is restricted to in-frame clones and leaves out a portion. The sample has some 6,200 clones, about 80% seen once. The specimen was FFPE lung adenocarcinoma in situ tissue. These receptors were collected from an older donor with lung adenocarcinoma.

The rearrangement joins TRBV28 to TRBJ1-4, with D possibly matching TRBD1 (6 bases). This CDR3 has 14 amino acids. Germline-derived CDR1 and CDR2 are MDHEN and SYDVKM. Trimming took 6 bases from V and 4 from J, leaving 12 bases between them. The CDR3: CASRPPGVNEKLFF. CDR3 sequence (DNA): TGTGCCAGCAGGCCGCCAGGGGTTAATGAAAAACTGTTTTTT.

V and J are TRBV2 and TRBJ1-5; D not certain. Germline loops: CDR1 SNHLY, CDR2 FYNNEI. The CDR3 sequence is 13 residues long. V shed 7 bases and J shed 4 bases, with 11 bases lying between them. CDR3 nucleotide sequence: TGTGCCAGCATCGAAGCCCGAAATCAGCCCCAGCATTTT. It specifies CASIEARNQPQHF.

The chain is built from TRBV7-9 and TRBJ1-2, with D perhaps TRBD1 (6 bases). CDR3 length: 14 amino acids. Germline-derived CDR1 and CDR2 are SEHNR and FQNEAQ (reference sequence). The germline V and J ends were trimmed by 3 bases and 2 bases, with 10 bases remaining between them. CDR3 DNA: TGTGCCAGCAGCTTGTCCAGGGGAAACTATGGCTACACCTTC. Translated, it gives CASSLSRGNYGYTF.

This clone came up a few times. The CDR3 sequence is CATSRDQGSFKYF. Written as DNA, the CDR3 is TGTGCCACCAGCAGAGATCAGGGCAGCTTCAAGTACTTC. The chain is built from TRBV15 and TRBJ2-7; D is perhaps TRBD1 (5 bases). This CDR3 is built from 13 residues. Trimming took 0 bases from V and 11 from J, leaving 14 bases between them. The V gene's germline CDR1 is LNHNV and CDR2 YYDKDF (reference sequence). Drawing the rest from reference TRBV15 and TRBJ2-7, the complete variable domain is DAMVIQNPRYQVTQFGKPVTLSCSQTLNHNVMYWYQQKSSQAPKLLFHYYDKDFNNEADTPDNFQSRRPNTSFCFLDIRSPGLGDTAMYLCATSRDQGSFKYFGPGTRLTVT.

The chain recombines TRBV28 with TRBJ2-7, with TRBD1 as a possible D gene (6 bases). Trimming left V 3 bases short and J 1 base short, with 13 bases between. The length of the CDR3 is 15 residues. Germline-derived CDR1 and CDR2 are MDHEN and SYDVKM. CDR3 protein: CASSFSGVTSYEQYF. The DNA for the CDR3 is TGTGCCAGCAGTTTTTCAGGGGTGACGTCCTACGAGCAGTACTTC. Full variable domain (rest looked up from reference TRBV28 and TRBJ2-7): DVKVTQSSRYLVKRTGEKVFLECVQDMDHENMFWYRQDPGLGLRLIYFSYDVKMKEKGDIPEGYSVSREKKERFSLILESASTNQTSMYLCASSFSGVTSYEQYFGPGTRLTVT.

CDR3 loop: CASTAGRGTGELFF. CDR3 in DNA: TGTGCCAGCACCGCGGGGAGGGGAACCGGGGAGCTGTTTTTT. The chain combines TRBV9 with TRBJ2-2, with TRBD2 identical over 7 bases. Looked up from germline, CDR1 is SGDLS and CDR2 is YYNGEE. This CDR3 region has 14 residues. With V trimmed by 6 bases and J by 5 bases, 7 bases remained unmatched.

The chain couples TRBV5-5 to TRBJ1-2, with D hard to call. Germline lookup yields CDR1 SGHKS and CDR2 YYEKEE (reference sequence). The CDR3 length is 17 residues. Trimming pared 1 base from V and 1 base from J, leaving 17 bases between. The CDR3: CASSLSGDRTVNYGYTF. Here the CDR3 DNA reads TGTGCCAGCAGCTTGAGTGGAGATAGGACCGTTAACTATGGCTACACCTTC.

The V call is TRBV27, the J call TRBJ1-2; TRBD1 agrees at 9 bases. CDR3 length equals 15 residues. Germline V CDR1 and CDR2: MNHEY, SMNVEV (reference sequence). The V segment lost 6 bases and the J segment 6 bases; nucleotides outside the gene matches: 11. This CDR3 is CASRDRDRVQDGYTF. For the CDR3, the DNA is TGTGCCAGCAGGGACCGGGACAGGGTTCAAGATGGCTACACCTTC.

V and J are TRBV4-2 and TRBJ1-6, with no clear D. The CDR3 consists of 17 residues. Trimming stripped 0 bases from V and 6 bases from J, with 15 bases between. Germline V gives CDR1 LGHNA, CDR2 YNFKEQ. Here the CDR3 reads CASSQDTGAGSNSPLHF. In DNA, the CDR3 is TGTGCCAGCAGCCAAGATACGGGCGCGGGAAGTAATTCACCCCTCCACTTT.

V usage is TRBV30 and J usage is TRBJ1-2; 7 nucleotides match TRBD1. The V and J ends lost 3 bases and 7 bases, in that order; junction bases with no gene match: 8. In germline, CDR1 is GTSNPN, CDR2 SVGIG (reference sequence). This CDR3 contains 13 residues. The CDR3 protein is CAWRNTGAPGYTF. As DNA, the CDR3 is TGTGCCTGGAGGAATACAGGGGCTCCTGGCTACACCTTC.

This clone has a single count. This chain connects TRBV19 to TRBJ1-1, with a weak D call TRBD1 (6 bases). The CDR3 covers 15 residues. The germline V and J ends were trimmed by 4 bases and 0 bases, with 12 bases remaining between them. From germline, CDR1 is LNHDA and CDR2 SQIVND (reference sequence). CDR3 sequence: CASSTGTPMNTEAFF. CDR3 coding DNA: TGTGCCAGTAGTACCGGGACACCGATGAACACTGAAGCTTTCTTT. Full variable domain (outside the CDR3, taken from reference TRBV19 and TRBJ1-1): DGGITQSPKYLFRKEGQNVTLSCEQNLNHDAMYWYRQDPGQGLRLIYYSQIVNDFQKGDIAEGYSVSREKKESFPLTVTSAQKNPTAFYLCASSTGTPMNTEAFFGQGTRLTVV.

The chain uses TRBV5-6 and TRBJ1-5; the D is unclear. This CDR3 region has 13 residues. The germline CDR1 and CDR2 sequences are SGHDT and YYEEEE. With 0 bases removed from V and 9 bases from J, the gap between germline ends came to 10 bases. In DNA, the CDR3 is TGTGCCAGCAGCTTGGCCGGGTCCGGGCCCCAGCATTTT. This codes for CASSLAGSGPQHF.

Turning to this clone: At one boundary the junction diverges from the germline segment, which might be a read error. V gene TRBV10-3 combines with J gene TRBJ1-2, with D perhaps TRBD1 (5 bases). The germline gives CDR1 ENHRY, CDR2 SYGVKD. The CDR3 runs 13 residues. The CDR3 region has the DNA TGTGCCATCAGTGAGTCGGGGGGTTATGACTACACCTTC. The encoded protein is CAISESGGYDYTF.

The chain is built from TRBV9 and TRBJ1-2; 8 positions agree with TRBD1. The CDR3 contains 14 residues. From germline, CDR1 is SGDLS and CDR2 YYNGEE. Germline trimming cut 3 bases from V and 3 bases from J; bases unmatched to any gene: 4. CDR3 sequence reads: CASSAKTGDYGYTF. Here the CDR3 DNA reads TGTGCCAGCAGCGCCAAGACAGGGGACTATGGCTACACCTTC.

V and J are TRBV19 and TRBJ1-2; no definite D call. The CDR3 length is 14 residues. V was trimmed by 5 bases and J by 0 bases, leaving 10 bases between them. Germline loops: CDR1 LNHDA, CDR2 SQIVND (reference sequence). Written as DNA, the CDR3 is TGTGCCAGTAGTCGAGGGATAGCTAACTATGGCTACACCTTC. Residues: CASSRGIANYGYTF.

The V gene is TRBV18, the J gene TRBJ1-5; maybe TRBD1 (5 bases). The CDR3 covers 15 residues. Trimming took off 2 bases at V and 2 bases at J, with 10 bases between the two ends. Germline lookup yields CDR1 KGHSH and CDR2 LQKENI. CDR3 nucleotide sequence: TGTGCCAGCTCACCAAGCGCGGGGGGCAATCAGCCCCAGCATTTT. It encodes CASSPSAGGNQPQHF.

The rearrangement uses TRBV9 and TRBJ1-1; no clear D. Trimming removed 3 bases from V and 4 bases from J, with 10 bases in between. Per germline, CDR1 SGDLS and CDR2 YYNGEE. The CDR3 loop spans 13 amino acids. In DNA form, the CDR3 reads TGTGCCAGCAGCGGGGGTTTCGGCACTGAAGCTTTCTTT. Encoded protein: CASSGGFGTEAFF.